The clone carrying this T cell receptor beta chain has a single count. The V gene's germline CDR1 is LGHDT and CDR2 YNNKEL (reference sequence). The CDR3 length is 15 residues. The V end lost 3 bases, the J end lost 0 bases, and 12 bases lay between the germline ends. This entry is derived from a study of blood T cell repertoires in COVID-19. Study information: Donors in the United States, Italy and Spain gave samples during acute or convalescent COVID-19.

Patients in Seattle were enrolled during active infection, then followed longitudinally. Original data processing: Estimation of nucleated cell counts was performed using reference gene primer amplification. TCRdb's table, derived via immunoSEQ multiplex PCR, lists solely in-frame clones and lacks some. Clone size and the V and J calls come from that table; the DNA yielded D and trimming. The sample has about 480,000 clones; 80% to 90% are singletons. The sequencing input was peripheral blood. J is TRBJ2-7 and V is TRBV3-1 (or the pseudogene TRBV3-2); a weak D match, TRBD2 (5 bases). The source of this sequence is a man aged 18 to 30 with COVID-19, enrolled during active disease. The CDR3 coding sequence is TGTGCCAGCAGCCATAGCAGGAGGCCCTCCTACGAGCAGTACTTC. Protein: CASSHSRRPSYEQYF.